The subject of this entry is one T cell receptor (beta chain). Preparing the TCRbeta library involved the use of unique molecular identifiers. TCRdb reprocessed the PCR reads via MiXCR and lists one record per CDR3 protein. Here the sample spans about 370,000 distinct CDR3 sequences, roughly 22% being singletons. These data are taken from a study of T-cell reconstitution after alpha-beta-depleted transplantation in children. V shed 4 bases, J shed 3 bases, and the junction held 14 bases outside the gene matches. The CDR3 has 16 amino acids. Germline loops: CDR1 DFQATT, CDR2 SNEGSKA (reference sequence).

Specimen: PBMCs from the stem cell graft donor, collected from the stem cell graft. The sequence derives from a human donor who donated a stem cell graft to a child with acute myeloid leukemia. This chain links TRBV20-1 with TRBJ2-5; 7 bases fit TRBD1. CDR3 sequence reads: CSATDLLTGTKETQYF. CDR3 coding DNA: TGCAGTGCTACCGACTTACTGACAGGGACGAAAGAGACCCAGTACTTC.